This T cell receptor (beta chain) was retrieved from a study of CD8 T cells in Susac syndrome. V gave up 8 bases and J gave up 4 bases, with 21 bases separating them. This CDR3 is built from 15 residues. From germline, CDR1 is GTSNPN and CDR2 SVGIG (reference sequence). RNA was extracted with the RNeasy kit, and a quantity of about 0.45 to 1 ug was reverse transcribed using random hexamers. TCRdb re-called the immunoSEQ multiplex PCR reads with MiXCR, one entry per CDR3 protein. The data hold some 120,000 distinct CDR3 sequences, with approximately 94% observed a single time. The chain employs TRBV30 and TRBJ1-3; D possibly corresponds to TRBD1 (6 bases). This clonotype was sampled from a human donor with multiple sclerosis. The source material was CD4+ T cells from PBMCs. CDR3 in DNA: TGTGCCCGGACCCGGACAGTCGGAGGGGGAAACACCATATATTTT. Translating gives CARTRTVGGGNTIYF.